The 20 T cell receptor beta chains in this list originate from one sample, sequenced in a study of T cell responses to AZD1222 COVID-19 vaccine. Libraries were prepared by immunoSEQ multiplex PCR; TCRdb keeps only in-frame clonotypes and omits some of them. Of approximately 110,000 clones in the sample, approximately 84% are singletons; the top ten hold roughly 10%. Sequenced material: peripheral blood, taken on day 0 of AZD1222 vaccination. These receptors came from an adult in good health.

The CDR3 DNA sequence: TGCAGTGCTAGGAGGGGTTACGAGCAGTACTTC. It is translated as CSARRGYEQYF. The genes are TRBV20-1 and TRBJ2-7; D may correspond to TRBD1 or TRBD2 (5 bases each). Germline values: CDR1 DFQATT, CDR2 SNEGSKA (reference sequence). With 3 bases removed from V and 4 bases from J, the gap between germline ends came to 7 bases. The CDR3 length is 11 residues.

The CDR3 loop reads CAISESGQPQHF. In DNA, the CDR3 is TGTGCCATCAGTGAGTCAGGTCAGCCCCAGCATTTT. V usage is TRBV10-3 and J usage is TRBJ1-5, with no clear D. This CDR3 has 12 amino acids. Germline CDR1 and CDR2: ENHRY and SYGVKD. Trimming took off 0 bases at V and 6 bases at J, with 3 bases between the two ends.

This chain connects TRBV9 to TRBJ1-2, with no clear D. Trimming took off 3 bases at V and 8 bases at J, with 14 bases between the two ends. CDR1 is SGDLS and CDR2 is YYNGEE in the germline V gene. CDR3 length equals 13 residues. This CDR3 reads CASSAYPVGGYTF. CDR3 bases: TGTGCCAGCAGCGCATACCCCGTTGGCGGCTACACCTTC.

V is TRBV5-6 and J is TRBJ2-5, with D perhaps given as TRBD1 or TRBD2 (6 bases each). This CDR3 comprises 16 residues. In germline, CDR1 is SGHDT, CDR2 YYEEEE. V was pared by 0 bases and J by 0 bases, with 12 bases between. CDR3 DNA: TGTGCCAGCAGCTTGGCCAGAGGGGGGAACCAAGAGACCCAGTACTTC. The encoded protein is CASSLARGGNQETQYF.

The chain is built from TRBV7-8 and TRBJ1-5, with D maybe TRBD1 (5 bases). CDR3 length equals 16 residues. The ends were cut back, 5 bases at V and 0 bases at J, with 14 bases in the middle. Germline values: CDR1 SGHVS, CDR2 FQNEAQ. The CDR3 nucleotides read TGTGCCAGCAGCCCCAGGGTGTCAAGTAGCAATCAGCCCCAGCATTTT. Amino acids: CASSPRVSSSNQPQHF.

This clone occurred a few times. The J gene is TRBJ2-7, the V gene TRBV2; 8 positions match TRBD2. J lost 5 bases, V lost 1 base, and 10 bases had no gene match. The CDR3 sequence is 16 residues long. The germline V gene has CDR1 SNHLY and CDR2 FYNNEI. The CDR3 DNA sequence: TGTGCCAGCAGTGAAGACAGTAGCGGGGTGAAAGACGAGCAGTACTTC. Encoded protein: CASSEDSSGVKDEQYF.

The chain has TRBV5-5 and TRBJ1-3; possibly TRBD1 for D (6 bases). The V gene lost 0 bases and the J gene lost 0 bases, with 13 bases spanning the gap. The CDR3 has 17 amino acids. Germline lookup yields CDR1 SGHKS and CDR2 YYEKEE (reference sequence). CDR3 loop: CASSLAEGTFSGNTIYF. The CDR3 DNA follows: TGTGCCAGCAGCTTGGCTGAGGGGACATTCTCTGGAAACACCATATATTTT.

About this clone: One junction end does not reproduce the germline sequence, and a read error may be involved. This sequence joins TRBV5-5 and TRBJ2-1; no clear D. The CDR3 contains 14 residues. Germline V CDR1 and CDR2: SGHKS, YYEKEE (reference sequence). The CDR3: CASSWASNQPGPLF. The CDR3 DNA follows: TGTGCCAGCAGCTGGGCCAGTAATCAGCCGGGCCCGCTCTTC.

CDR3 nucleotides: TGTGCCAGCAGCTTACCCGAAACAGGAAGGGATCAGCCCCAGCATTTT. Amino acids: CASSLPETGRDQPQHF. The rearrangement uses TRBV5-7 and TRBJ1-5; D is perhaps TRBD1 (5 bases). TRBV5-7 is given ORF status, its function remaining uncertain. V was shortened by 2 bases and J by 5 bases, with 17 bases between the two germline ends. The CDR3 contains 16 residues.

The DNA for the CDR3 is TGTGCCAGCAGCCCGCCCGGGACAGGGGGCTACGAGCAGTACTTC. Translated, it gives CASSPPGTGGYEQYF. This chain uses TRBV14 with TRBJ2-7, with 11 bases fitting TRBD1. The length of the CDR3 is 15 residues. J gave up 3 bases and V 4 bases, and 5 bases lay outside the gene matches. Per the germline V gene, CDR1 is SGHDN and CDR2 is FVKESK.

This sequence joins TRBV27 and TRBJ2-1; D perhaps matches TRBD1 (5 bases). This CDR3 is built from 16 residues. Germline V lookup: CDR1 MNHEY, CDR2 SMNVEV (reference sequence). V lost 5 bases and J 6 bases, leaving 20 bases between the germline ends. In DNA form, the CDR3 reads TGTGCCAGCAGTCTACAAGGGGTTCTTTCCACCAATGAGCAGTTCTTC. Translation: CASSLQGVLSTNEQFF.

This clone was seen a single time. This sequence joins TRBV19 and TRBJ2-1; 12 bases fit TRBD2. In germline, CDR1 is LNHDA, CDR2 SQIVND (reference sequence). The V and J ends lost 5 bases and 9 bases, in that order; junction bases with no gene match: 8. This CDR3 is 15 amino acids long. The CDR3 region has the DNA TGTGCCAGTAGTCTTCTAGCGGGAGGGCCGGGTGAGCAGTTCTTC. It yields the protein CASSLLAGGPGEQFF.

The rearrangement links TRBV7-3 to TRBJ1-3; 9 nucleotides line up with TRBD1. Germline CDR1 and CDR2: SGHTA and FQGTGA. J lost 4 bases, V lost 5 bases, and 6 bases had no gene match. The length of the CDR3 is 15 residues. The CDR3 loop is CASSRGQGMGNTIYF. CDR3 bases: TGTGCCAGCAGCCGTGGACAGGGGATGGGAAACACCATATATTTT.

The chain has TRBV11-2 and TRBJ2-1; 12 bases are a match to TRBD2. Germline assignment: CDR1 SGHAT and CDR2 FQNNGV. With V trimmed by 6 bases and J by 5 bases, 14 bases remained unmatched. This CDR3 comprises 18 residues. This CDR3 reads CASSSLAGGLHSNNEQFF. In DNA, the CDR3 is TGTGCCAGCAGTTCACTAGCGGGAGGTCTCCATTCAAACAATGAGCAGTTCTTC.

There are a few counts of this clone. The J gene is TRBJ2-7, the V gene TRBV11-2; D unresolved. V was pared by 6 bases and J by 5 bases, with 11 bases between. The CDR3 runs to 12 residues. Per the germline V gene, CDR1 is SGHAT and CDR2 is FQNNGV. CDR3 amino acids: CASSKNLNEQYF. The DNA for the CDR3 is TGTGCCAGCAGTAAGAATCTCAACGAGCAGTACTTC.

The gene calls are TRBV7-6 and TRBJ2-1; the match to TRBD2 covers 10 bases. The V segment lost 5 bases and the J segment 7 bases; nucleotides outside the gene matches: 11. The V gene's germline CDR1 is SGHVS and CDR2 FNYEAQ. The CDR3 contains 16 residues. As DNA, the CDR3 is TGTGCCAGCAGCCCTCATACCGGGACTAGCGCAAATGAGCAGTTCTTC. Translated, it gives CASSPHTGTSANEQFF. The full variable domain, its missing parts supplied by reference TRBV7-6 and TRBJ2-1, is GAGVSQSPRYKVTKRGQDVALRCDPISGHVSLYWYRQALGQGPEFLTYFNYEAQQDKSGLPNDRFSAERPEGSISTLTIQRTEQRDSAMYRCASSPHTGTSANEQFFGPGTRLTVL.

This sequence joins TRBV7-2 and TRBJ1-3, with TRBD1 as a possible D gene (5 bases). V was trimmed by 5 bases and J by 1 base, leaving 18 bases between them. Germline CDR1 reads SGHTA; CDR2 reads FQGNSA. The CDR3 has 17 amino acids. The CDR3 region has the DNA TGTGCCAGCAGCCCGTGGACAACCCTAATTTCTGGAAACACCATATATTTT. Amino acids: CASSPWTTLISGNTIYF.

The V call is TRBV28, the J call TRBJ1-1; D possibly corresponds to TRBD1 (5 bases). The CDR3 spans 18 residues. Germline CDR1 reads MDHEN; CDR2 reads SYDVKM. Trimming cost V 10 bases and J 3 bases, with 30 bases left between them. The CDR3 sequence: CATKPQVIRQLMDTEAFF. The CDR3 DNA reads TGTGCCACCAAACCCCAAGTGATTAGACAGCTAATGGACACTGAAGCTTTCTTT.

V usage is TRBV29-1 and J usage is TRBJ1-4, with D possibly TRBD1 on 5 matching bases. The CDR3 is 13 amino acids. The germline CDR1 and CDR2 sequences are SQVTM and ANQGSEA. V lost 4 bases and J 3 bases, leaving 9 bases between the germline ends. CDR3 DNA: TGCAGCGTTGGGCAGGGTGCTAATGAAAAACTGTTTTTT. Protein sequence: CSVGQGANEKLFF.

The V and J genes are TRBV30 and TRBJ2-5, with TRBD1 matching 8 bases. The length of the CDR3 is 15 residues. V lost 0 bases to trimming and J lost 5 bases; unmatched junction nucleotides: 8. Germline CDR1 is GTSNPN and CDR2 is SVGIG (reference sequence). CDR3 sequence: CAWSVDRVAAETQYF. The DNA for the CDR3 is TGTGCCTGGAGTGTGGACAGGGTGGCGGCCGAGACCCAGTACTTC.